One and the same sample provided the 4 T cell receptor beta chains below, sequenced in a study of blood T cell repertoires in COVID-19. Measured with immunoSEQ multiplex PCR; TCRdb has only the in-frame clones, and not every one. The sample contains roughly 220,000 clones, roughly 89% of which appear only once. The sequencing sample was made of peripheral blood. The receptors shown here come from a man aged 25 to 40 who had recovered from COVID-19.

The chain recombines TRBV18 with TRBJ2-1; 8 positions agree with TRBD2. Germline V gives CDR1 KGHSH, CDR2 LQKENI. Losses at the gene ends were 5 bases for V and 3 bases for J; bases not matched to a gene: 6. The CDR3 is made up of 15 amino acids. The CDR3 loop reads CASSEAGGFYNEQFF. CDR3 nucleotide sequence: TGTGCCAGCTCAGAGGCGGGGGGTTTCTACAATGAGCAGTTCTTC.

V is TRBV10-1 and J is TRBJ1-4, with D possibly TRBD1 on 6 matching bases. V lost 3 bases and J lost 11, with 19 bases in between. This CDR3 spans 15 amino acids. CDR1 WNHNN and CDR2 SYGVQD come from the germline V gene (reference sequence). Written as DNA, the CDR3 is TGCGCCAGCAGTGACTCCGGGACCCTAAGGGGGAAACTGTTTTTT. This sequence encodes CASSDSGTLRGKLFF.

The V and J genes are TRBV19 and TRBJ2-7; the D is unclear. Trimming stripped 1 base from V and 0 bases from J, with 7 bases between. CDR1 is LNHDA and CDR2 is SQIVND in the germline V gene (reference sequence). The CDR3 runs to 14 residues. The CDR3 reads CASSIAENSYEQYF. The CDR3 DNA is TGTGCCAGTAGTATAGCGGAGAACTCCTACGAGCAGTACTTC.

The rearrangement uses TRBV6-2 or TRBV6-3 and TRBJ2-1; 9 positions agree with TRBD2. After removal of 4 bases from V and 6 bases from J, the junction contained 4 bases not matched to a gene. Germline-derived CDR1 and CDR2 are MNHEY and SVGEGT. The length of the CDR3 is 14 residues. CDR3 loop: CASSWGLASNEQFF. CDR3 DNA: TGTGCCAGCAGTTGGGGACTAGCTAGCAATGAGCAGTTCTTC.